This T cell receptor beta chain was recovered during a study of long-term antiretroviral therapy in people with HIV. General study findings and limits: Even long-term ART left TRB diversity below transplant donor controls, despite gains.

Of note for this clone: The antigen is unknown.

It was version v3.0 of the immunoSEQ assay that was run at survey level. Clones were sequenced by immunoSEQ multiplex PCR, and TCRdb holds only the in-frame ones, with some missing. The data contain about 25,000 clones, around 83% of them singletons. The ends were cut back, 7 bases at V and 6 bases at J, with 13 bases in the middle. The CDR3 has 13 residues. Germline CDR1 and CDR2: MNHNS and SASEGT. The rearrangement joins TRBV6-1 to TRBJ1-5; TRBD1 is a possible D gene (5 bases). This clonotype was sampled from a man between 50 and 59 years old with HIV. Here the sequenced sample was unsorted PBMCs, taken 2.9 years after starting antiretroviral therapy. The CDR3 DNA reads TGTGCCAGCATTTCAGGGATGGGTCAGCCCCAGCATTTT. Translating gives CASISGMGQPQHF.